This T cell receptor beta chain was sequenced for a study of PD-1 blockade in classical Hodgkin lymphoma. The time point is: cycle 4 day 1 (C4D1), after less than 7 weeks of nivolumab. In every patient, relapse followed autologous stem cell transplantation, while exposure to brentuximab vedotin differed. Details on this clone: The antigen is unknown.

General study points: It was CD4+ TCR diversity, not CD8+, that rose significantly by C4D1.

Data came from immunoSEQ multiplex PCR; TCRdb stores just in-frame clones and leaves some out. The sample contains approximately 84,000 clones, around 80% of which appear only once. Sequences were derived from peripheral blood mononuclear cells (PBMCs), sampled before the fourth cycle of nivolumab. This receptor was identified in a human donor with classical Hodgkin lymphoma.

DNA for the CDR3: TGTGCCAGCAGTTCCCCCTCCCACCAGTTCTTC. Translated, it gives CASSSPSHQFF. This chain joins TRBV6-5 and TRBJ2-1; no clear D. Germline CDR1 is MNHEY and CDR2 is SVGAGI. The V and J ends lost 4 bases and 13 bases respectively, with 11 bases between them. The CDR3 spans 11 residues.